One sample yielded the 19 T cell receptor beta chains listed below, sequenced in a study of T-cell reconstitution after alpha-beta-depleted transplantation in children. The TCRbeta library incorporated unique molecular identifiers. One entry per CDR3 protein, called by TCRdb with MiXCR from the PCR reads. The table shows around 490,000 distinct CDR3 sequences, with about an eighth occurring only once. This specimen consisted of PBMCs, mostly from graft donor cells, obtained 180 days after TCRalphabeta/CD19-depleted stem cell transplant. The receptors originated from a female patient aged 2-15 years who had a stem cell transplant for aplastic anemia, so the T cells may come from the graft donor.

This clonotype was counted only a few times. The chain uses TRBV4-3 and TRBJ1-5; 9 bases fit TRBD1. Germline-derived CDR1 and CDR2 are LGHNA and YSLEER. J was trimmed by 6 bases and V by 3 bases; bases with no gene match: 6. The CDR3 is 15 residues long. The CDR3 sequence is CASSQDGQGRQPQHF. The CDR3 DNA reads TGCGCCAGCAGCCAGGATGGACAGGGGCGTCAGCCCCAGCATTTT.

CDR3 residues: CASSRGETGTGELFF. The CDR3 coding sequence is TGTGCCAGCAGCCGGGGGGAGACTGGCACCGGGGAGCTGTTTTTT. The chain recombines TRBV4-2 with TRBJ2-2; D possibly corresponds to TRBD2 (6 bases). The CDR3 sequence is 15 residues long. The germline V gene has CDR1 LGHNA and CDR2 YNFKEQ. V lost 4 bases to trimming and J lost 4 bases, with 13 bases between them.

This clonotype was detected many times. The chain uses TRBV7-2 and TRBJ2-1, with 11 bases lining up with TRBD2. This CDR3 spans 16 amino acids. Germline V gene sequence: CDR1 SGHTA, CDR2 FQGNSA. V was pared by 5 bases and J by 4 bases, with 7 bases of the junction left unmatched. The CDR3 loop is CASSPKLAGEYNEQFF. In DNA form, the CDR3 reads TGTGCCAGCAGCCCGAAACTAGCGGGGGAATACAATGAGCAGTTCTTC.

This clonotype was counted a few times. The CDR3 DNA sequence: TGTGCCAGCAGGGCACTGGAGACCCAGTACTTC. It codes for CASRALETQYF. V usage is TRBV2 and J usage is TRBJ2-5; D ambiguous. The ends were cut back, 6 bases at V and 5 bases at J, with 7 bases in the middle. Per the germline V gene, CDR1 is SNHLY and CDR2 is FYNNEI. The CDR3 contains 11 residues.

There are a few counts of this clonotype. The rearrangement joins TRBV29-1 to TRBJ2-1, with D tentatively TRBD2 (5 bases). The CDR3 is 16 amino acids. V was shortened by 0 bases and J by 5 bases, with 17 bases between the two germline ends. Germline V gene data show CDR1 as SQVTM and CDR2 as ANQGSEA. The CDR3 is CSVEDQRRVGDNEQFF. The CDR3 region has the DNA TGCAGCGTTGAAGACCAAAGGCGGGTGGGAGACAATGAGCAGTTCTTC.

There are many counts of this clonotype. This rearrangement joins TRBV6-2 or TRBV6-3 to TRBJ2-1, with 11 bases aligning to TRBD2. The junction had 17 bases not matched to a gene; V was cut back by 0 bases and J by 4 bases. This CDR3 has 21 residues. In germline, CDR1 is MNHEY, CDR2 SVGEGT. The CDR3 loop is CASSYSYRELPGLAVYNEQFF. In DNA, the CDR3 is TGTGCCAGCAGTTACTCGTACCGGGAATTGCCGGGACTAGCGGTTTACAATGAGCAGTTCTTC.

This rearrangement joins TRBV7-8 to TRBJ1-1, with D possibly TRBD1 on 5 matching bases. CDR3 length: 18 residues. Per the germline V gene, CDR1 is SGHVS and CDR2 is FQNEAQ. V was cut by 0 bases and J by 4 bases, with 21 bases left in between. CDR3 residues: CASSLAGRVAYLGTEAFF. The DNA for the CDR3 is TGTGCCAGCAGCTTAGCGGGACGGGTGGCCTATCTCGGCACTGAAGCTTTCTTT.

The chain recombines TRBV7-2 with TRBJ2-7; D is perhaps TRBD1 or TRBD2 (6 bases each). The V gene's germline CDR1 is SGHTA and CDR2 FQGNSA. Trimming removed 2 bases at V and 7 bases at J, with 12 bases between. The CDR3 consists of 13 residues. CDR3 sequence reads: CASSLSRGREQYV. In DNA form, the CDR3 reads TGTGCCAGCAGCTTATCTCGGGGGCGGGAGCAGTACGTC.

About this clonotype itself: The germline gene is not matched at one end of the junction; a read error may be the cause. This chain uses TRBV19 with TRBJ1-6; D unresolved. The CDR3 extends over 14 amino acids. Per the germline V gene, CDR1 is LNHDA and CDR2 is SQIVND (reference sequence). In nucleotides, the CDR3 is TGTGCCAGTAGTATCCCGAGTTCGTATTCCCCCCTCCACTTT. This encodes CASSIPSSYSPLHF.

This clonotype occurred a few times. The chain employs TRBV5-5 and TRBJ2-1; a possible D gene is TRBD2 (7 bases). V gave up 0 bases and J gave up 8 bases, with 15 bases separating them. The CDR3 covers 15 residues. Germline V gene data show CDR1 as SGHKS and CDR2 as YYEKEE (reference sequence). The CDR3 DNA is TGTGCCAGCAGCTTGGAGGGGGGGCCGGGGGATGAGCAGTTCTTC. Translated: CASSLEGGPGDEQFF. Looking up the rest from reference TRBV5-5 and TRBJ2-1 gives the full variable domain: DAGVTQSPTHLIKTRGQQVTLRCSPISGHKSVSWYQQVLGQGPQFIFQYYEKEERGRGNFPDRFSARQFPNYSSELNVNALLLGDSALYLCASSLEGGPGDEQFFGPGTRLTVL.

This clonotype was detected a few times. V gene TRBV15 combines with J gene TRBJ2-3; 14 bases match TRBD2. V lost 5 bases and J lost 3; bases outside the gene matches: 7. CDR1 is LNHNV, CDR2 YYDKDF, per germline (reference sequence). CDR3 length: 17 amino acids. CDR3 loop: CATSPLGLAGGTDTQYF. DNA of the CDR3: TGTGCCACCAGCCCCCTTGGACTAGCGGGAGGAACAGATACGCAGTATTTT.

A few counts support this clonotype. CDR3 sequence (DNA): TGTGCCAGCAGCTTAGTGTCTAGCGGGAGGGGTGAGCAGTTCTTC. Residues: CASSLVSSGRGEQFF. The rearrangement links TRBV7-6 to TRBJ2-1; 12 positions match TRBD2. The V gene end was trimmed by 1 base and the J gene end by 9 bases; junction bases not matched to a gene: 4. There are 15 residues in the CDR3. Germline V CDR1 and CDR2: SGHVS, FNYEAQ.

Ten or more counts support this clonotype. V usage is TRBV12-3 or TRBV12-4 and J usage is TRBJ2-2; D is ambiguous. V lost 2 bases and J lost 2, with 3 bases in between. CDR3 length: 13 amino acids. CDR3 bases: TGTGCCAGCAGTTTATTCAACACCGGGGAGCTGTTTTTT. Translating gives CASSLFNTGELFF.

The V and J genes are TRBV27 and TRBJ2-7; TRBD2 might be the D (7 bases). Germline assignment: CDR1 MNHEY and CDR2 SMNVEV (reference sequence). The CDR3 has 14 residues. Trimming stripped 2 bases from V and 4 bases from J, with 12 bases between. CDR3 residues: CASSLGGAAYEQYF. The CDR3 nucleotides are TGTGCCAGCAGTTTAGGGGGGGCAGCGTACGAGCAGTACTTC.

In its sample, this clonotype was seen a few times. The genes are TRBV9 and TRBJ2-1; TRBD2 matches at 10 bases. In germline, CDR1 is SGDLS, CDR2 YYNGEE. Trimming at V came to 4 bases and at J to 2 bases, leaving 18 bases not matched to a gene. The CDR3 loop spans 20 amino acids. The CDR3 loop reads CASSRHPGLALVSTYNEQFF. The CDR3 DNA reads as TGTGCCAGCAGCCGCCACCCGGGACTAGCGTTAGTATCCACCTACAATGAGCAGTTCTTC.

V is TRBV20-1 and J is TRBJ2-1; no clear D gene. Trimming left V 5 bases short and J 3 bases short, with 8 bases between. CDR1 is DFQATT, CDR2 SNEGSKA, per germline (reference sequence). This CDR3 comprises 12 residues. This CDR3 is CSAGVDYNEQFF. CDR3 nucleotide sequence: TGCAGTGCTGGGGTGGACTACAATGAGCAGTTCTTC.

The table lists this clonotype with many counts. The gene calls are TRBV15 and TRBJ2-7; no reliable D call. Per the germline V gene, CDR1 is LNHNV and CDR2 is YYDKDF (reference sequence). The CDR3 consists of 13 residues. The V end lost 3 bases, the J end lost 6 bases, and 12 bases lay between the germline ends. The CDR3 nucleotides are TGTGCCACCAGCAGTACTTTAGTTGCCGAGCAGTACTTC. It is translated as CATSSTLVAEQYF.

In this sample, this clonotype turned up many times. The V and J genes are TRBV7-2 and TRBJ1-4, with D possibly matching TRBD1 (6 bases). The germline V and J ends were trimmed by 3 bases and 5 bases, with 10 bases remaining between them. The CDR3 extends over 14 amino acids. Looked up from germline, CDR1 is SGHTA and CDR2 is FQGNSA. CDR3 DNA: TGTGCCAGCAGCTTGGGACATTTCAATGAAAAACTGTTTTTT. Its protein is CASSLGHFNEKLFF.

This clonotype has more than one count but fewer than ten. V and J are TRBV2 and TRBJ2-5; D is perhaps TRBD1 (5 bases). Germline CDR1 SNHLY, CDR2 FYNNEI. This CDR3 region has 13 residues. V was trimmed by 9 bases and J by 0 bases, leaving 11 bases between them. The CDR3 spells CARLGPDQETQYF. CDR3 in DNA: TGTGCCAGATTGGGGCCCGACCAAGAGACCCAGTACTTC.